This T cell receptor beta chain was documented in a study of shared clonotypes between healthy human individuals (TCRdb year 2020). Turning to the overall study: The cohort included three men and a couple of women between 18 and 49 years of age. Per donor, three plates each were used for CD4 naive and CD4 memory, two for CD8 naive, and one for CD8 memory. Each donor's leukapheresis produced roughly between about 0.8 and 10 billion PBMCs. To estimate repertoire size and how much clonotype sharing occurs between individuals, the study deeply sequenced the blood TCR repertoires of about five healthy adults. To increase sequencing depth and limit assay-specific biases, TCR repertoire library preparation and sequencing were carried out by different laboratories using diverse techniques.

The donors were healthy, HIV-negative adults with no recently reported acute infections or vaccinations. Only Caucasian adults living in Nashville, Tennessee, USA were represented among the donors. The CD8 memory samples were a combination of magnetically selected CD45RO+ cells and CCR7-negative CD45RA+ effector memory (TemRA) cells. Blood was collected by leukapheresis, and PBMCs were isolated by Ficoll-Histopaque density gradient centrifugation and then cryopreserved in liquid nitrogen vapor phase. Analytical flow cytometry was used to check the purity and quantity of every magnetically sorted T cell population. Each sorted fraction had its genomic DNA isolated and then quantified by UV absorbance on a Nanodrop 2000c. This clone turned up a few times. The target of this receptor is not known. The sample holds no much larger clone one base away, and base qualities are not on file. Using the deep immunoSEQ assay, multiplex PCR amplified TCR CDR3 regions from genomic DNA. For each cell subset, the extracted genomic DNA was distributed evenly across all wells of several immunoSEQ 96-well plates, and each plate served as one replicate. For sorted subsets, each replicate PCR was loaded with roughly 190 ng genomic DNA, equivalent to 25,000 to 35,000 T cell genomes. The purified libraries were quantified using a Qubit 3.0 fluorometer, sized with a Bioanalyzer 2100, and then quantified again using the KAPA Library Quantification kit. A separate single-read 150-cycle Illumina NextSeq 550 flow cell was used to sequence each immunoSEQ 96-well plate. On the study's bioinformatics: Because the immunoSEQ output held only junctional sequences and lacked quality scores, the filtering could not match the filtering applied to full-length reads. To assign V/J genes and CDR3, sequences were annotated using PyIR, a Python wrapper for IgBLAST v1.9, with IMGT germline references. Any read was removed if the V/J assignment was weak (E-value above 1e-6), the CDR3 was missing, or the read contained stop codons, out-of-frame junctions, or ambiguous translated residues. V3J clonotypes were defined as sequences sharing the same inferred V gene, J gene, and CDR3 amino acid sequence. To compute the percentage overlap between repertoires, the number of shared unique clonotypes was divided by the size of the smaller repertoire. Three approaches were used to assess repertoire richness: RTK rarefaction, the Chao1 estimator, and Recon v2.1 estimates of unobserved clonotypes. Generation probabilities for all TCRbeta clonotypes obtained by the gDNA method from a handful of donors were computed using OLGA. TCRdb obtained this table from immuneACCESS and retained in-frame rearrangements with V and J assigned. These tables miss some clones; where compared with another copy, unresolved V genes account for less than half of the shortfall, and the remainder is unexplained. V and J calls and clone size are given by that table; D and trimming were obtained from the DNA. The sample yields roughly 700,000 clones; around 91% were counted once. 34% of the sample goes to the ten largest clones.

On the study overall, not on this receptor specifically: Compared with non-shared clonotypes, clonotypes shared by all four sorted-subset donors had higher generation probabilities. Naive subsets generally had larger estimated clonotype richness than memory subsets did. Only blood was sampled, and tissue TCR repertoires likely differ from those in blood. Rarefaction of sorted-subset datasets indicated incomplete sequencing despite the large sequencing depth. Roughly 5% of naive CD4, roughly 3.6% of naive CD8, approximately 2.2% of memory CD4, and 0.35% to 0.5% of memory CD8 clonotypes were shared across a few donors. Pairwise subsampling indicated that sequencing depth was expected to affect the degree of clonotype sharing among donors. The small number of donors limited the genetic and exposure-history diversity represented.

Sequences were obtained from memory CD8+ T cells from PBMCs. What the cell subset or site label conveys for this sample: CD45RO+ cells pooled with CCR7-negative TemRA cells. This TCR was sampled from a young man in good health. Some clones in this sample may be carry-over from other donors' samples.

The CDR3 here reads CASSPGTGSLHEQYF. The nucleotides read TGCGCCAGCAGCCCGGGGACAGGGAGTCTACACGAGCAGTACTTC. Recombination linked TRBV5-1 to TRBJ2-7; 9 bases in the middle match TRBD1. The CDR3 has 15 amino acids, counting the end cysteine and phenylalanine. Of the read, only the CDR3 DNA is kept; its 45 bases are in frame from base 1. The germline V gene yields SGHRS for CDR1 and YFSETQ for CDR2. The germline V and J ends show losses of 4 bases and 5 bases respectively, and no gene match explains 10 bases of the junction.